The entry below gives a single TCR beta chain sequence along with its context. Its specificity is unknown. Sequencing used immunoSEQ multiplex PCR; TCRdb keeps in-frame clones, though not all of them. The repertoire consists of some 2,100,000 clones, with about 93% occurring once and the leading ten covering about 1.5%. This entry comes from a study of shared clonotypes between healthy human individuals. Trimming removed 8 bases at V and 9 bases at J, with 8 bases between. The CDR3 extends over 10 amino acids. The V gene's germline CDR1 is SEHNR and CDR2 FQNEAQ (reference sequence). General study points: Sharing across several donors was seen in 4% to 6.5% of naive CD4 clonotypes. Naive subsets usually exceeded memory subsets in estimated richness.

CD45RO-negative CD8 cells positively selected for CCR7 made up the naive population, which excluded terminally differentiated effector memory CD45RA+ cells. Donors, healthy HIV-negative adults, lacked recent acute infections or vaccinations. The receptor comes from a man aged 18 to 35 in good health. Some clones in this sample may be carry-over from other donors' samples. This chain uses TRBV7-9 with TRBJ2-1; D may be TRBD2 (7 bases). Sequenced: naive CD8+ T cells from PBMCs. The CDR3 DNA sequence: TGTGCCAGCGCGGGGGCTGAGCAGTTCTTC. It yields the protein CASAGAEQFF.